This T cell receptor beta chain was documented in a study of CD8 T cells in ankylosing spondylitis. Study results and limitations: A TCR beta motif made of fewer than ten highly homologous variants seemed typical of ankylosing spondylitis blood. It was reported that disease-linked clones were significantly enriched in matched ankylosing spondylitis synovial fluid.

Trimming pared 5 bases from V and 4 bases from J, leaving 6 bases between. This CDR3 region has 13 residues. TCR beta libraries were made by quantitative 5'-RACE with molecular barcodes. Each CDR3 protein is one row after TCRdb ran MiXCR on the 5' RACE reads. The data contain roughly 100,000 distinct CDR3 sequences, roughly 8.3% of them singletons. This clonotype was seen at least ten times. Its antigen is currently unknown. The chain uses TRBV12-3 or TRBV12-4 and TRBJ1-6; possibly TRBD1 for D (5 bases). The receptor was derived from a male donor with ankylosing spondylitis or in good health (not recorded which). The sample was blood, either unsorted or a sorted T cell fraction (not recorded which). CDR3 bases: TGTGCCAGCAGTCGACAGTATAATTCACCCCTCCACTTT. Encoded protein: CASSRQYNSPLHF.